One sample yielded the 4 T cell receptor beta chains listed below, sequenced in a study of cytomegalovirus exposure and HLA in healthy donors. PCR amplification relied on 60 Vbeta primers (plus 13 Jbeta primers). Method: immunoSEQ multiplex PCR; TCRdb's copy keeps in-frame clones and lacks some. The sample holds some 190,000 clones, more than 80% seen once. Specimen: PBMCs. These TCRs come from a male donor in good health and CMV-seronegative.

The rearrangement uses TRBV18 and TRBJ1-5, with 12 positions matching TRBD1. Germline CDR1 reads KGHSH; CDR2 reads LQKENI. The CDR3 totals 18 residues. The V gene end was trimmed by 6 bases and the J gene end by 11 bases; junction bases not matched to a gene: 20. The DNA of the CDR3 is TGTGCCAGCTCCCGTATTGCGGGACAGGGGGCTGGACACGGGACCCAGCATTTT. This codes for CASSRIAGQGAGHGTQHF.

The chain combines TRBV5-1 with TRBJ2-4; 10 nucleotides agree with TRBD2. J gave up 2 bases and V 1 base, and 9 bases lay outside the gene matches. Germline V gives CDR1 SGHRS, CDR2 YFSETQ. The CDR3 extends over 18 amino acids. This CDR3 is CASSLRVLAGDTKNIQYF. The CDR3 DNA is TGCGCCAGCAGCTTGCGGGTCCTAGCGGGAGATACCAAAAACATTCAGTACTTC. The full variable domain, its missing parts supplied by reference TRBV5-1 and TRBJ2-4, is KAGVTQTPRYLIKTRGQQVTLSCSPISGHRSVSWYQQTPGQGLQFLFEYFSETQRNKGNFPGRFSGRQFSNSRSEMNVSTLELGDSALYLCASSLRVLAGDTKNIQYFGAGTRLSVL.

The V and J genes are TRBV6-1 and TRBJ2-1, with TRBD2 matching 12 bases. The germline CDR1 and CDR2 sequences are MNHNS and SASEGT. The CDR3 runs 20 residues. Unmatched junction bases numbered 10, after V lost 0 bases and J lost 1 base. The CDR3 spells CASSEAASPSGRVSYNEQFF. The CDR3 DNA is TGTGCCAGCAGTGAAGCGGCTTCCCCTAGCGGGAGGGTTTCCTACAATGAGCAGTTCTTC.

The chain employs TRBV5-5 and TRBJ1-2; D call uncertain. The CDR3 runs 13 residues. In germline, CDR1 is SGHKS, CDR2 YYEKEE (reference sequence). Trimming pared 0 bases from V and 2 bases from J, leaving 5 bases between. The CDR3 here is CASSLDRNYGYTF. The CDR3 DNA follows: TGTGCCAGCAGCTTGGACAGAAACTATGGCTACACCTTC.